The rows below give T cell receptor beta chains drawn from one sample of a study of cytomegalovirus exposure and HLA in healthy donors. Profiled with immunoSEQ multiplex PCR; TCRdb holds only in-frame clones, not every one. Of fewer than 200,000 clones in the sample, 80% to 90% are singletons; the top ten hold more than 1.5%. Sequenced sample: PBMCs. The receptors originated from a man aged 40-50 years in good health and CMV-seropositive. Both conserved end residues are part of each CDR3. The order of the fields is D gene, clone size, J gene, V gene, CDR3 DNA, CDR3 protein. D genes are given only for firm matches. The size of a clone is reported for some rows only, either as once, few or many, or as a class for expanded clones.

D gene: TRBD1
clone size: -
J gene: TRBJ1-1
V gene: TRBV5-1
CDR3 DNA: TGCGCCAGCAGCCCCATAGGACAGGGCGGCACTGAAGCTTTCTTT
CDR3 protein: CASSPIGQGGTEAFF

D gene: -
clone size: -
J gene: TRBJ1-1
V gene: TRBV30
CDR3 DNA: TGTGCCTGGAGTTGGAGGGCTTGGGACACTGAAGCTTTCTTT
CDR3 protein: CAWSWRAWDTEAFF

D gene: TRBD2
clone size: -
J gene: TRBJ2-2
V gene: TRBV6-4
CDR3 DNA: TGTGCCAGCAGCCAACTAGCGGGAGGGAGCACCGGGGAGCTGTTTTTT
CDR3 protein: CASSQLAGGSTGELFF

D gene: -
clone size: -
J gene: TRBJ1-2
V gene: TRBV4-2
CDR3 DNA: TGTGCCAGCAGCCAAGTCGCCAGGTTGGGAGGAACATATGGCTACACCTTC
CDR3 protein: CASSQVARLGGTYGYTF

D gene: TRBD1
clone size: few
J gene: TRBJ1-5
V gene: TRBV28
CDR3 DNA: TGTGCCAGCAGTTTACAGGACAGGGCGGAACAGCCCCAGCATTTT
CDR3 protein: CASSLQDRAEQPQHF

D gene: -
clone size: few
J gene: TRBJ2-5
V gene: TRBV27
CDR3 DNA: TGTGCCAGCAGTTCACCCGGCGGGATCCCCCTCAAGCAGTACTTC
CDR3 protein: CASSSPGGIPLKQYF

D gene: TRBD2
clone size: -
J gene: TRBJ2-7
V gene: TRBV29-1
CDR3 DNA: TGCAGCACCCTAGCGGGAGACTTATCACGGCAGTACTTC
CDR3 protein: CSTLAGDLSRQYF

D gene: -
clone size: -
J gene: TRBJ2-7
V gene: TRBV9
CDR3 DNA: TGTGCCAGCAGCGTAGATCCCCAGGGTAGGAACGAGCAGTACTTC
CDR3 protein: CASSVDPQGRNEQYF

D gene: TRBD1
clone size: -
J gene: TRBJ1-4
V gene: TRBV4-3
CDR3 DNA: TGCGCCAGCAGCCAAGGGGACAGCTTCTCAACTAATGAAAAACTGTTTTTT
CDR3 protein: CASSQGDSFSTNEKLFF

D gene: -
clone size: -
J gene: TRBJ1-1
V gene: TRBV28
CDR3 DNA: TGTGCCAGCAGTCTGGGAGGCATTATGACGGAAGCTTTCTTT
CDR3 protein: CASSLGGIMTEAFF

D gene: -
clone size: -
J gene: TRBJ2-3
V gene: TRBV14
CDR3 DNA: TGTGCCAGCAGCAAAGGGGCTCTACGCACAGATACGCAGTATTTT
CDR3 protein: CASSKGALRTDTQYF

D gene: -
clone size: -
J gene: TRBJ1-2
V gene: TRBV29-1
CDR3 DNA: TGCAGCGTTGAGAAAGATGTGAGTGGCTACACCTTC
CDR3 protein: CSVEKDVSGYTF

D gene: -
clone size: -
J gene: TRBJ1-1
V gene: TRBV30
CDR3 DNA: TGTGCCTGGACATTGGGGGGTTATCGGGCTTTCTTT
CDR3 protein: CAWTLGGYRAFF

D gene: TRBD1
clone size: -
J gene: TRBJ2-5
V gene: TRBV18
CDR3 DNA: TGTGCCGGAAAGACAGGGGAGGAGACCCAGTACTTC
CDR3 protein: CAGKTGEETQYF

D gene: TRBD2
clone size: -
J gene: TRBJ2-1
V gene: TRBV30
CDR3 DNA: TGTGCCTGCCTCCCCAGCGGGAGGGTCAATGAGCAGTTCTTC
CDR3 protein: CACLPSGRVNEQFF

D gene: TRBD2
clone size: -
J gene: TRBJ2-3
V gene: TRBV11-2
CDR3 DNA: TGTGCCAGCAGCTGGCGGGCGGGAGTGATGACAGATACGCAGTATTTT
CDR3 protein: CASSWRAGVMTDTQYF

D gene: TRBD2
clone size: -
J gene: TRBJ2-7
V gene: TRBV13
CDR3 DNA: TGTGCCAGCAGCCTTAGCGGGGTCCGCTACGAGCAGTACTTC
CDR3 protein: CASSLSGVRYEQYF

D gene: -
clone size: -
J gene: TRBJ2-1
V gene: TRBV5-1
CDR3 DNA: TGCGCCAGCAGCTTGGTCTCTCAGAACAATGAGCAGTTCTTC
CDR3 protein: CASSLVSQNNEQFF

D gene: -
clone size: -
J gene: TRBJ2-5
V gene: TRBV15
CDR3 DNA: TGTGCCACCAGCATTGAGAGGGTACAAGAGACCCAGTACTTC
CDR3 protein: CATSIERVQETQYF

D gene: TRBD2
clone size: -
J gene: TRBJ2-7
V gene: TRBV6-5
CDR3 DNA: TGTGCCAGCGGGAAAACCGGGACTAGCGCCTACGAGCAGTACTTC
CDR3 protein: CASGKTGTSAYEQYF

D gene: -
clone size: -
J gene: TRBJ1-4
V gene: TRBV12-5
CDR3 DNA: TGTGCTAGTGGTCGACAGAGTAATGAAAAACTGTTTTTT
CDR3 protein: CASGRQSNEKLFF

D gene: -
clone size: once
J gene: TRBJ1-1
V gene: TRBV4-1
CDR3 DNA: TGCGCCAGCAGCCAAGTACAGGCCGTCTCTGAAGCTTTCTTT
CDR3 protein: CASSQVQAVSEAFF

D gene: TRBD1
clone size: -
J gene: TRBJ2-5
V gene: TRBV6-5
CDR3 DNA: TGTGCCAGCACCCCGAGGGGGCACCCACAAGAGACCCAGTACTTC
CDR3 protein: CASTPRGHPQETQYF

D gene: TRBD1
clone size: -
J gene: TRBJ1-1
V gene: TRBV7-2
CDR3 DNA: TGTGCCAGCGGTACTGACAGGGCCAACACTGAAGCTTTCTTT
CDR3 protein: CASGTDRANTEAFF

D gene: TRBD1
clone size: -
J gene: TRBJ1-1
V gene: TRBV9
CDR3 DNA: TGTGCCAGCAGACCCGGGACAGGGCCCCGTTTTAACACTGAAGCTTTCTTT
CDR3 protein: CASRPGTGPRFNTEAFF

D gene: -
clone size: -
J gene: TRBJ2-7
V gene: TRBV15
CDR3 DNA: TGTGCCACCAGCAGAAGGGGAGGGGCGGGATCAGGGGTATCCTCCTACGAGCAGTACTTC
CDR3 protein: CATSRRGGAGSGVSSYEQYF

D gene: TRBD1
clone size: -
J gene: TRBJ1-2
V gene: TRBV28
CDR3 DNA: TGTGCCAGCAGTACTCGACAGGGAGAAGGCTACACCTTC
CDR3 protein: CASSTRQGEGYTF

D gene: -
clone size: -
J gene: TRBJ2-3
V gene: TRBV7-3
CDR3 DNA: TGTGCCAGCTCCAGGGCAGGGGCCCAGGGGACAGATACGCAGTATTTT
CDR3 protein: CASSRAGAQGTDTQYF

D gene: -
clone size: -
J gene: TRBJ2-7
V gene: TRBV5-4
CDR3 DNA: TGTGCCAGCAGCCTAACTGGAGACGAGCAGTACTTC
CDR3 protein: CASSLTGDEQYF

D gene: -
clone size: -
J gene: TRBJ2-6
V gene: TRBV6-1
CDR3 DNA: TGTGCCAGCAGTGAACCCGGATCCCTCCCGAGGCCCTCTGGGGCCAACGGCCTGACTTTC
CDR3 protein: CASSEPGSLPRPSGANGLTF

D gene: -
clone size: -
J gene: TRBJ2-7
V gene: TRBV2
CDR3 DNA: TGTGCCAGCCGGTTTGACAGGACCCCCTACGAGCAGTACTTC
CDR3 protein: CASRFDRTPYEQYF

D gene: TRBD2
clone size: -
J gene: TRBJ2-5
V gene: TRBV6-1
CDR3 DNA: TGTGCCAGCAGTGATGTGAGCGGGAGCATAGAGACCCAGTACTTC
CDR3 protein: CASSDVSGSIETQYF

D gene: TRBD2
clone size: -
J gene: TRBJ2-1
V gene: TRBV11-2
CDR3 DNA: TGTGCCAGCAGCCCGGGACTAGCGGGATACAATGAGCAGTTCTTC
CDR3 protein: CASSPGLAGYNEQFF

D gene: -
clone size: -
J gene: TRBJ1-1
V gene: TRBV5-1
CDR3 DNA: TGCGCCAGCAGCTGGACTGCTGGGGGCGCTGAAGCTTTCTTT
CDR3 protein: CASSWTAGGAEAFF

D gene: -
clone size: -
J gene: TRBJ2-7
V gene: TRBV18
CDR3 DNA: TGTGCCAGCTCACCACCCGCGGGTGACGAGCAGTACTTC
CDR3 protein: CASSPPAGDEQYF

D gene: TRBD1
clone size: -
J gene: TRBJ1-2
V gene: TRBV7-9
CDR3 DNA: TGTGCCAGCAGCTTACCCGGGACAGGGTTGTATGGCTACACCTTC
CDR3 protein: CASSLPGTGLYGYTF

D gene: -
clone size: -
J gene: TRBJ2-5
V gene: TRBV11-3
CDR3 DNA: TGTGCCAGCAGCGGGGGGCAAGAGACCCAGTACTTC
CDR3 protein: CASSGGQETQYF

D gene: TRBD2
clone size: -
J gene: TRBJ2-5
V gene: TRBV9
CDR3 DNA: TGTGCCAGCAGCCCTAGCGGGACGACCCAGTACTTC
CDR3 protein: CASSPSGTTQYF

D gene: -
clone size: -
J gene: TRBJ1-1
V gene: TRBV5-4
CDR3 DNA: TGTGCCAGCAGCTTGGCGTCCAGGGTGAACACTGAAGCTTTCTTT
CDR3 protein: CASSLASRVNTEAFF

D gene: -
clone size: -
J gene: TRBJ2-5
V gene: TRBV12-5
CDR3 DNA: TGTGCTAGTGGTACTTCAGGGCATGAGACCCAGTACTTC
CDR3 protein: CASGTSGHETQYF

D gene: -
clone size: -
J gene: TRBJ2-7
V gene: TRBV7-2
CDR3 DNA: TGTGCCAGCAGCTACAGGTACGAGCAGTACTTC
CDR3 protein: CASSYRYEQYF